A selection of T cell receptor beta chains follows, all from one sample in a study of cytomegalovirus exposure and HLA in healthy donors. Some clones are missing from TCRdb's copy, which holds only in-frame ones; the method was immunoSEQ multiplex PCR. The data show 45,000 to 55,000 clones, and the top ten clones hold more than 5.5%. Sequencing was done on a sample of PBMCs. These TCRs come from a male donor in good health and CMV-seropositive. CDR3s include the opening cysteine and the closing phenylalanine or tryptophan. The D gene is left open where the match is weak.

D gene	CDR3 length	J gene	V gene	CDR3 protein	CDR3 DNA
NA	13	TRBJ2-7	TRBV5-6	CASSLTGSTEQYF	TGTGCCAGCAGCTTGACAGGGTCGACCGAGCAGTACTTC
TRBD1	14	TRBJ1-2	TRBV4-1	CASSQVPGQEGYTF	TGCGCCAGCAGCCAGGTCCCGGGACAGGAGGGCTACACCTTC
NA	11	TRBJ1-1	TRBV28	CASSFMFRFIF	TGTGCCAGCAGTTTTATGTTCAGGTTTATCTTT
NA	13	TRBJ1-2	TRBV7-9	CASSRDSNYGYTF	TGTGCCAGCAGTCGCGACAGTAACTATGGCTACACCTTC
NA	13	TRBJ2-3	TRBV10-3	CAAYRESTDTQYF	TGTGCCGCCTATAGGGAGAGCACAGATACGCAGTATTTT
TRBD2	20	TRBJ2-4	TRBV9	CASSVGSSGGTWIAKNIQYF	TGTGCCAGCAGCGTAGGATCTAGCGGGGGGACATGGATCGCCAAAAACATTCAGTACTTC
TRBD1	15	TRBJ2-2	TRBV13	CASSLWTGGTGELFF	TGTGCCAGCAGCCTTTGGACAGGGGGCACCGGGGAGCTGTTTTTT
TRBD1	16	TRBJ1-1	TRBV4-3	CASSSTSTGGNTEAFF	TGCGCCAGCAGCTCTACCTCGACAGGGGGAAACACTGAAGCTTTCTTT
NA	15	TRBJ1-3	TRBV5-4	CASSFGGFSRNTIYF	TGTGCCAGCAGCTTTGGAGGATTCTCTAGGAACACCATATATTTT
NA	13	TRBJ2-1	TRBV9	CASSVGLNNEQFF	TGTGCCAGCAGCGTGGGACTCAACAATGAGCAGTTCTTC
TRBD2	13	TRBJ2-1	TRBV30	CAWMGLGLNEQFF	TGTGCCTGGATGGGACTAGGTCTGAATGAGCAGTTCTTC
NA	17	TRBJ1-6	TRBV2	CASSEWGGRVSHSPLHF	TGTGCCAGCAGTGAGTGGGGGGGGCGCGTCTCGCATTCACCCCTCCACTTT
NA	15	TRBJ1-1	TRBV19	CASSIAAGMNTEAFF	TGTGCCAGTAGTATAGCGGCAGGGATGAACACTGAAGCTTTCTTT
NA	15	TRBJ2-1	TRBV7-9	CASSHRDSGYNEQFF	TGTGCCAGCAGCCACCGGGACTCCGGGTACAATGAGCAGTTCTTC
NA	13	TRBJ1-6	TRBV4-1	CASSPTGNSPLHF	TGCGCCAGCAGCCCTACGGGTAATTCACCCCTCCACTTT
NA	15	TRBJ2-5	TRBV2	CASSEWSGLQETQYF	TGTGCCAGCAGTGAATGGAGCGGCCTACAAGAGACCCAGTACTTC
NA	15	TRBJ1-1	TRBV4-1	CASSQEGPGLLEAFF	TGCGCCAGCAGCCAAGAAGGTCCGGGACTTCTTGAAGCTTTCTTT
TRBD1	14	TRBJ1-1	TRBV5-1	CASSYGQDRTEAFF	TGCGCCAGCAGCTACGGACAGGACAGGACTGAAGCTTTCTTT
TRBD2	15	TRBJ2-7	TRBV28	CASSLPLAEPYEQYF	TGTGCCAGCAGCCTTCCCCTAGCGGAACCCTACGAGCAGTACTTC
NA	13	TRBJ2-1	TRBV11-3	CASSSSSYNEQFF	TGTGCCAGCAGCTCGAGCTCCTACAATGAGCAGTTCTTC
TRBD1	13	TRBJ2-7	TRBV2	CASSPTGAREQYF	TGTGCCAGCAGCCCCACAGGGGCCCGCGAGCAGTACTTC
NA	13	TRBJ1-2	TRBV19	CASSPSLSYGYTF	TGTGCCAGTTCTCCGTCTCTTTCCTATGGCTACACCTTC
NA	16	TRBJ1-2	TRBV28	CASSLRGQEGTYGYTF	TGTGCCAGCAGTTTAAGGGGCCAGGAGGGTACCTATGGCTACACCTTC
NA	13	TRBJ2-5	TRBV7-3	CASSPRRGETQYF	TGTGCCAGCAGCCCCCGCCGGGGGGAGACCCAGTACTTC
TRBD1	16	TRBJ1-6	TRBV7-9	CASSLVPGQGSSPLHF	TGTGCCAGCAGCTTAGTTCCAGGACAGGGGAGTTCACCCCTCCACTTT
NA	15	TRBJ1-5	TRBV7-2	CASSFLGDSNQPQHF	TGTGCCAGCAGCTTTTTAGGGGATAGCAATCAGCCCCAGCATTTT
TRBD1	20	TRBJ2-1	TRBV4-1	CASSQDFWSRGQGTPGEQFF	TGCGCCAGCAGCCAAGATTTCTGGTCTCGGGGACAGGGGACGCCAGGGGAGCAGTTCTTC
NA	13	TRBJ1-2	TRBV30	CAWRLGGAGGYTF	TGTGCCTGGAGGCTGGGAGGTGCGGGTGGCTACACCTTC
TRBD1	16	TRBJ2-5	TRBV7-3	CASSLEDRGEVETQYF	TGTGCCAGCAGCTTAGAAGACAGGGGTGAAGTAGAGACCCAGTACTTC
NA	11	TRBJ2-3	TRBV12-2	CASRLNGLQYF	TGTGCAAGTCGCTTAAACGGGTTGCAGTATTTT
NA	11	TRBJ2-3	TRBV20-1	CSWAPPDTQYF	TGCAGTTGGGCGCCCCCAGATACGCAGTATTTT
NA	12	TRBJ2-2	TRBV7-2	CASSQRGSELFF	TGTGCCAGCAGCCAAAGGGGATCCGAGCTGTTTTTT
NA	17	TRBJ1-3	TRBV28	CASSFPVGPNSGNTIYF	TGTGCCAGCAGTTTTCCCGTGGGGCCAAACTCTGGAAACACCATATATTTT
NA	16	TRBJ1-1	TRBV25-1	CASSDLLGDKNTEAFF	TGTGCCAGCAGTGATTTGTTAGGGGACAAGAACACTGAAGCTTTCTTT
TRBD1	15	TRBJ1-6	TRBV6-5	CASSYEGTGNSPLHF	TGTGCCAGCAGTTACGAGGGGACAGGCAATTCACCCCTCCACTTT
TRBD1	12	TRBJ2-1	TRBV18	CASSPERRGLFF	TGTGCCAGCTCACCGGAACGCAGGGGGCTGTTCTTC
TRBD2	14	TRBJ2-1	TRBV5-1	CASTGAGGQGEQFF	TGCGCCAGCACGGGTGCGGGGGGGCAGGGTGAGCAGTTCTTC
TRBD2	16	TRBJ2-7	TRBV27	CASSRGPASGLNEQYF	TGTGCCAGCAGTCGCGGTCCGGCTAGCGGTTTAAACGAGCAGTACTTC
NA	13	TRBJ2-1	TRBV11-3	CASSHGSYNEQFF	TGTGCCAGCAGTCACGGGAGCTACAATGAGCAGTTCTTC
TRBD1	15	TRBJ1-5	TRBV2	CASRPGGVSNQPQHF	TGTGCCAGCAGGCCAGGGGGCGTAAGCAATCAGCCCCAGCATTTT
NA	14	TRBJ2-2	TRBV11-3	CASTGGKGTGELFF	TGTGCCAGTACGGGCGGGAAGGGCACCGGGGAGCTGTTTTTT
NA	15	TRBJ1-1	TRBV5-4	CASTLGGVKNTEAFF	TGTGCCAGCACCCTGGGAGGGGTGAAGAACACTGAAGCTTTCTTT
TRBD1	17	TRBJ2-6	TRBV28	CASSTGQEITGANVLTF	TGTGCCAGCAGCACGGGACAGGAGATTACTGGGGCCAACGTCCTGACTTTC
NA	15	TRBJ1-2	TRBV6-5	CASSYQAGENYGYTF	TGTGCCAGCAGTTACCAGGCAGGCGAAAACTATGGCTACACCTTC
NA	12	TRBJ2-1	TRBV5-6	CASSLEGGEQFF	TGTGCCAGCAGCCTAGAGGGAGGCGAGCAGTTCTTC
TRBD1	14	TRBJ1-1	TRBV9	CASSVEGQVSEAFF	TGTGCCAGCAGCGTAGAGGGACAGGTTTCTGAAGCTTTCTTT
NA	13	TRBJ2-7	TRBV7-9	CASSLGGAGEQYF	TGTGCCAGCAGCCTGGGGGGGGCGGGCGAGCAGTACTTC
NA	13	TRBJ2-3	TRBV4-3	CASSHTNTDTQYF	TGCGCCAGCAGCCACACAAACACAGATACGCAGTATTTT
NA	14	TRBJ1-1	TRBV4-1	CASSQVGAGLGAFF	TGCGCCAGCAGCCAAGTGGGTGCGGGCCTGGGGGCTTTCTTT
TRBD2	15	TRBJ2-1	TRBV6-5	CASSYEGLVGNEQFF	TGTGCCAGCAGTTACGAGGGACTAGTGGGGAATGAGCAGTTCTTC